This section outlines one T cell receptor (beta chain) sequence together with its context. Trimming cost V 2 bases and J 7 bases, with 11 bases left between them. Germline values: CDR1 MGHRA, CDR2 YSYEKL. This CDR3 spans 13 amino acids. The data were obtained in a study of T cell responses to AZD1222 COVID-19 vaccine. The method was immunoSEQ multiplex PCR; TCRdb's version includes in-frame clones alone and lacks a portion of them. This sample has about 270,000 clones, with about 94% found just once. The chain links TRBV4-1 to TRBJ1-1, with D uncertain. The sequences come from peripheral blood, collected 28 days after the second AZD1222 dose. This receptor was obtained from an adult who received the AZD1222 COVID-19 vaccine. The CDR3 is CASSQINNGEAFF. The CDR3 DNA sequence: TGCGCCAGCAGCCAAATAAATAATGGTGAAGCTTTCTTT.